The clone carrying this T cell receptor beta chain has only a few counts. As yet, its antigen is unknown. The data stem from a study of blood T cells in healthy people across ages. Study at large: There was about one barcoded beta molecule captured by template switching per two T cells. Study-level findings and limits: Among long-lived donors, naive CD4+ cells were more numerous and diversity higher than in aged donors.

With a J-beta primer mix and a sample-barcoded 5' primer, a second PCR ran about 6 to 11 cycles. From the 5' RACE reads, TCRdb called clonotypes with MiXCR, one entry per CDR3 protein. The sample consists of 800,000 or so distinct CDR3 sequences, 20% to 25% of them appearing once. V was clipped by 6 bases and J by 4 bases, with 22 bases between them. Germline assignment: CDR1 SQVTM and CDR2 ANQGSEA. The CDR3 spans 16 residues. These data were also filed under a second study, of T cells of mothers and their children.

Sequencing was done on a sample of blood. This TCR was recovered from a boy under 18 in good health. The chain recombines TRBV29-1 with TRBJ2-1, with D hard to call. CDR3: CSVDNVTSDTYNEQFF. CDR3 coding DNA: TGCAGCGTCGACAACGTCACAAGCGATACATACAATGAGCAGTTCTTC.